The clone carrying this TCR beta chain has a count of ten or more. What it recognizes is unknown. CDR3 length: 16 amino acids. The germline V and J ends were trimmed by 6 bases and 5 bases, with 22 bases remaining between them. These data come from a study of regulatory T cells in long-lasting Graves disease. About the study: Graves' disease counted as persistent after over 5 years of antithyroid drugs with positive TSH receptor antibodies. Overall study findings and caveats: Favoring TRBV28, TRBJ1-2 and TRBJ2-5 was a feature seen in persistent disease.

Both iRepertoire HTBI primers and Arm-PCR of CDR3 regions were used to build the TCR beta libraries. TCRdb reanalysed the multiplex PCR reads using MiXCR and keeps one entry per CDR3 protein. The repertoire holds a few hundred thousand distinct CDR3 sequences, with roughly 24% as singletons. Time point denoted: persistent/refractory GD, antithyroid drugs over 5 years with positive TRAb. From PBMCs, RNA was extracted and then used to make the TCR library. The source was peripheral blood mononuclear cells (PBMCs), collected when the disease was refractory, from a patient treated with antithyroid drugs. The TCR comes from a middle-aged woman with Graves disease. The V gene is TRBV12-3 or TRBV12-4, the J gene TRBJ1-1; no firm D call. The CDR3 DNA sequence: TGTGCCAGCAGCCCACCCGTTGGGGATTTGGGAACTGAAGCTTTCTTT. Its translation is CASSPPVGDLGTEAFF.